This T cell receptor (beta chain) was sequenced during a study of monozygotic twins with cystic fibrosis. CDR3 size: 12 residues. The V end was cut by 1 base, the J end by 8 bases, with 3 bases between. Germline CDR1 reads SEHNR; CDR2 reads FQNEAQ (reference sequence). Clones were sequenced by immunoSEQ multiplex PCR, and TCRdb holds only the in-frame ones, with some missing. The sample has 25,000 to 30,000 clones; 90% are singletons. Findings and caveats of the study: Monozygotic CF twins shared more identical nucleotide clonotypes than unrelated patients. Shared CDR3 numbers were not associated with age, concordance or severity. The repertoire was suggested to be naive-dominated, clonality median around 0.01. J usage was most co-twin-similar in 8 of 16 pairs, V in 13.

The count of this clone is one. Its specificity is not known. The sample was blood. The J gene is TRBJ1-6, the V gene TRBV7-9; D is unresolved. The origin of this receptor is a girl between 2 and 10 years old with cystic fibrosis. This chain's CDR3 is CASSLDYSPLHF. As DNA, the CDR3 is TGTGCCAGCAGCTTAGACTATTCACCCCTCCACTTT.